The clone carrying this TCR beta chain was recorded many times. Antigen unknown. The data were obtained in a study of T cell repertoires in cytomegalovirus infection. MiXCR, applied by TCRdb to the reads, yields one record per CDR3 protein. The sample has about 740,000 distinct CDR3 sequences, approximately 33% seen once. With V trimmed by 1 base and J by 6 bases, 3 bases remained unmatched. The length of the CDR3 is 14 residues. The V gene's germline CDR1 is SGHTA and CDR2 FQGNSA. The rearrangement links TRBV7-2 to TRBJ2-3; 8 bases map to TRBD2. This clonotype originated in a human donor in good health (CMV status not recorded). Some clones in this sample may be carry-over from other donors' samples. The sample was cultured PBMCs, taken from culture after CMV antigen stimulation. The CDR3 DNA reads TGTGCCAGCAGCTTAGAAGCGGGAGACGATACGCAGTATTTT. It specifies CASSLEAGDDTQYF.